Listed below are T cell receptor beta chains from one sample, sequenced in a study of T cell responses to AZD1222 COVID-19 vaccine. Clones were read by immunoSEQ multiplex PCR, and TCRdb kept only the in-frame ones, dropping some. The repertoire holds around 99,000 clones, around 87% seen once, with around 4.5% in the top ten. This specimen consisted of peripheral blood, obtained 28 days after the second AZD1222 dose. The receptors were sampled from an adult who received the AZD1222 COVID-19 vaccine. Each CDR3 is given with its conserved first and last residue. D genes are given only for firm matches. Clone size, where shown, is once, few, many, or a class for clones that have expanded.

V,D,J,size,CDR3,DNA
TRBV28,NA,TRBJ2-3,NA,CASSSLDGGTDTQYF,TGTGCCAGCAGTTCGTTAGACGGGGGAACAGATACGCAGTATTTT
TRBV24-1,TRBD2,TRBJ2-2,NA,CATSGAGGRNTGELFF,TGTGCCACCAGTGGAGCGGGGGGGCGGAACACCGGGGAGCTGTTTTTT
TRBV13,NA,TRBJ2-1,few,CASSFLTGSYNEQFF,TGTGCCAGCAGCTTTCTCACAGGCTCCTACAATGAGCAGTTCTTC
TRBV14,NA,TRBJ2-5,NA,CASSFRSWQETQYF,TGTGCCAGCAGCTTCCGCAGTTGGCAAGAGACCCAGTACTTC
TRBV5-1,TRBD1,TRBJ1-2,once,CASSQSTGTTRLGYGYTF,TGCGCCAGCAGCCAGTCGACAGGGACTACCAGGTTGGGCTATGGCTACACCTTC
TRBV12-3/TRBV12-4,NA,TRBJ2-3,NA,CASSLIPRDTQYF,TGTGCCAGCAGTTTAATTCCAAGGGATACGCAGTATTTT
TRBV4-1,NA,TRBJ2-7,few,CASSQVQGSSYEQYF,TGCGCCAGCAGCCAAGTGCAGGGGTCGTCCTACGAGCAGTACTTC
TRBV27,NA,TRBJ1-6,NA,CASRNSYNSPLHF,TGTGCCAGCAGGAACTCCTATAATTCACCCCTCCACTTT
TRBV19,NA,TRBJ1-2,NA,CASSIDSNYGYTF,TGTGCCAGTAGTATTGACAGCAACTATGGCTACACCTTC
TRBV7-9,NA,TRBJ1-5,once,CASSLAEDQPQHF,TGTGCCAGCAGCTTAGCGGAGGATCAGCCCCAGCATTTT
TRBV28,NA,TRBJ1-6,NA,CASSLLGNNSPLHF,TGTGCCAGCAGTTTATTGGGTAATAATTCACCCCTCCACTTT
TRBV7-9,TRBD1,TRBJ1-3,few,CASSFRGEGARSGNTIYF,TGTGCCAGCAGCTTCCGGGGAGAGGGGGCCCGCTCTGGAAACACCATATATTTT
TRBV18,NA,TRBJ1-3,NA,CASSPPQASSGNTIYF,TGTGCCAGCTCACCTCCGCAAGCCAGCTCTGGAAACACCATATATTTT
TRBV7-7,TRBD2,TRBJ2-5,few,CASSPAGGAQETQYF,TGTGCCAGCAGTCCCGCCGGGGGGGCTCAAGAGACCCAGTACTTC
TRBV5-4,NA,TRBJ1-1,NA,CASSRGGPEAFF,TGTGCCAGCAGCCGAGGGGGACCTGAAGCTTTCTTT
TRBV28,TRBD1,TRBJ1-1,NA,CASSSQGQGATEAFF,TGTGCCAGCAGTTCACAGGGACAGGGGGCAACTGAAGCTTTCTTT
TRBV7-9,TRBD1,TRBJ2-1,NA,CASSPHTGGSYNEQFF,TGTGCCAGCAGCCCCCACACAGGGGGCAGCTACAATGAGCAGTTCTTC
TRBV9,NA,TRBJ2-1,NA,CASSPVSALDEQFF,TGTGCCAGCAGCCCCGTGAGCGCCCTAGATGAGCAGTTCTTC
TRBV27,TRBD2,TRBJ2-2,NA,CASGLAGYTGELFF,TGTGCCAGCGGACTAGCGGGCTACACCGGGGAGCTGTTTTTT
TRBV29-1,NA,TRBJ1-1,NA,CSVDRGNTAEAFF,TGCAGCGTTGATCGGGGGAACACTGCTGAAGCTTTCTTT
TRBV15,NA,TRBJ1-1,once,CATSQVRNTEAFF,TGTGCCACCAGCCAGGTTAGAAACACTGAAGCTTTCTTT
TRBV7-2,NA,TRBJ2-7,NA,CASSLGLGGYEQYF,TGTGCCAGCAGCTTAGGCCTTGGGGGATACGAGCAGTACTTC
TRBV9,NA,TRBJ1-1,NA,CASSVAQGQRTEAFF,TGTGCCAGCAGCGTAGCTCAAGGACAGAGGACTGAAGCTTTCTTT
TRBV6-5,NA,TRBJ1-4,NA,CASSYGVYGGEKLFF,TGTGCCAGCAGTTACGGGGTTTATGGGGGTGAAAAACTGTTTTTT
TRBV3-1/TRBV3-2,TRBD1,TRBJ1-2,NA,CASSQEPLDAGQGGYTF,TGTGCCAGCAGCCAAGAGCCACTCGACGCAGGACAGGGAGGCTACACCTTC
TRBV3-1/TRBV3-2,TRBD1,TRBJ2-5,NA,CASSQRLETGVGETQYF,TGTGCCAGCAGCCAAAGACTAGAGACAGGGGTTGGGGAGACCCAGTACTTC
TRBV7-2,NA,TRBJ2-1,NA,CASSPPWNEQFF,TGTGCCAGCAGCCCGCCCTGGAATGAGCAGTTCTTC
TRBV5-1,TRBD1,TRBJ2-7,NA,CASSGSGGAYSEQYF,TGCGCCAGCAGCGGTTCAGGGGGCGCATATTCCGAGCAGTACTTC
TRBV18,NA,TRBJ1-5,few,CASSPDTGNQPQHF,TGTGCCAGCTCACCAGACACCGGCAATCAGCCCCAGCATTTT
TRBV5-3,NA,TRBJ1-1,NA,CARSLCLDSHTEAFF,TGTGCCAGAAGCTTGTGCCTGGACAGCCACACTGAAGCTTTCTTT
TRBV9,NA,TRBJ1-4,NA,CASSVQGSNEKLFF,TGTGCCAGCAGCGTACAGGGGTCTAATGAAAAACTGTTTTTT
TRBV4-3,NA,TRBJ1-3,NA,CASSQVLAGRMGNTIYF,TGCGCCAGCAGCCAAGTCCTGGCAGGGAGAATGGGAAACACCATATATTTT
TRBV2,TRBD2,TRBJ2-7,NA,CASALAESSYEQYF,TGTGCCAGCGCTCTAGCGGAGAGCTCCTACGAGCAGTACTTC
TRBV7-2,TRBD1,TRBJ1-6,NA,CASSLASQGANSPLHF,TGTGCCAGCAGCTTAGCGAGCCAGGGGGCTAATTCACCCCTCCACTTT
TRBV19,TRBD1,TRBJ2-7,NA,CASSIVTVKDRYEQYF,TGTGCCAGTAGTATAGTCACAGTGAAGGACAGGTACGAGCAGTACTTC
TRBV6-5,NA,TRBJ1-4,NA,CASSYLQGKLFF,TGTGCCAGCAGTTACCTACAGGGAAAACTGTTTTTT
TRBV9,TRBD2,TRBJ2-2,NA,CASSGVRTSGIGELFF,TGTGCCAGCAGCGGTGTACGGACTAGCGGTATCGGGGAGCTGTTTTTT
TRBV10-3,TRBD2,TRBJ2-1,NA,CAIRDSGGFSYNEQFF,TGTGCCATCCGGGATAGCGGGGGGTTCTCCTACAATGAGCAGTTCTTC
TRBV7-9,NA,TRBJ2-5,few,CASSLGGEWETQYF,TGTGCCAGCAGCTTAGGCGGGGAATGGGAGACCCAGTACTTC
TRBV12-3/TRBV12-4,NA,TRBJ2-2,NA,CASSLQQTGELFF,TGTGCCAGCAGTTTACAGCAGACCGGGGAGCTGTTTTTT
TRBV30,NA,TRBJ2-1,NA,CAWSRAGEQFF,TGTGCCTGGAGTCGGGCGGGTGAGCAGTTCTTC